This T cell receptor (beta chain) was identified in a study of shared clonotypes between healthy human individuals (dated by TCRdb to about 2020). About the full investigation: The cohort included a few men and a couple of women between 18 and 49 years of age. To increase sequencing depth and limit assay-specific biases, TCR repertoire library preparation and sequencing were carried out by different laboratories using diverse techniques. The study deeply sequenced blood TCR repertoires of about 5 healthy adults to estimate repertoire size and the extent of clonotype sharing between individuals. Leukapheresis yielded between about 0.94 and 10 billion PBMCs per donor. Findings and caveats that apply to the study as a whole: Pairwise subsampling led to the expectation that sequencing depth would affect the degree of clonotype sharing among donors. The genetic and exposure-history diversity represented was limited by the small number of donors. Sampling was restricted to blood, and TCR repertoires in tissue are likely to differ from TCR repertoires in blood.

Donors were healthy HIV-negative adults with no recently reported acute infections or vaccinations. All donors were Caucasian adults living in Nashville, Tennessee, USA. For unsorted samples, tens of millions of PBMCs were counted and genomic DNA was extracted with the QIAamp DNA Blood Mini kit. Blood was collected by leukapheresis, and PBMCs were isolated by Ficoll-Histopaque density gradient centrifugation and then cryopreserved in liquid nitrogen vapor phase. Comment on this clone: Its antigen is not yet known. No quality values exist for individual bases; no much larger clone is one base distant.

Measured from the cysteine to the phenylalanine, the CDR3 is 15 residues long. This entry keeps only the CDR3 DNA: 45 bases, framed from base 1. Relative to germline, V is missing 3 bases and J is missing 5 bases, with 7 bases of the junction outside any gene match. From a lookup of the germline V gene, CDR1 and CDR2 are SGHRS and YFSETQ. Using the deep immunoSEQ assay, multiplex PCR amplified TCR CDR3 regions from genomic DNA. Genomic DNA extracted from each cell subset was distributed evenly over all wells of several immunoSEQ 96-well plates, and each plate served as one replicate. For unsorted PBMC, each replicate PCR was loaded with roughly 330 ng genomic DNA, equivalent to about 30,000 T cell genomes. Ten immunoSEQ deep assay plates were used to sequence the unsorted PBMC genomic DNA. Purified libraries were quantified with a Qubit 3.0 fluorometer, sized on a Bioanalyzer 2100, and re-quantified with the KAPA Library Quantification kit. Every immunoSEQ 96-well plate was sequenced on a dedicated single-read 150-cycle Illumina NextSeq 550 flow cell. Per the authors' processing: The immunoSEQ output contained only junctional sequences without quality scores, so filtering could not match that applied to full-length reads. Sequences were annotated with PyIR, a Python wrapper for IgBLAST v1.9, using IMGT germline references to assign V/J genes and CDR3. Reads were filtered out if the reads had weak V/J assignments (E-value above 1e-6), no CDR3, stop codons, out-of-frame junctions, or ambiguous translated residues. V3J clonotypes were defined as sequences sharing the same inferred V gene, J gene, and CDR3 amino acid sequence. To compute the percentage overlap between repertoires, the number of shared unique clonotypes was divided by the size of the smaller repertoire. Three approaches were used to assess repertoire richness: RTK rarefaction, the Chao1 estimator, and Recon v2.1 estimates of unobserved clonotypes. Imported from immuneACCESS, the table was reduced by TCRdb to in-frame sequences with V and J called. These copies leave out some clones; in studies compared against another copy, an unresolved V gene accounts for under half, and the cause of the remainder is not known. V and J calls and clone size come straight from that table; D and trimming were deduced from the DNA. This sample gives about 480,000 clones in total; 75% to 80% of them show up just once. Together, the top ten hold under 15% of the sample.

This clonotype was sampled from a woman aged 40 to 55 in good health. Some clones in this sample may be carry-over from other donors' samples. The V and J segments used are TRBV5-1 and TRBJ2-5, with 10 junctional bases fitting TRBD1. The sequenced sample was PBMCs. The CDR3 corresponds to CASSWGQGRGETQYF. Here is the DNA: TGCGCCAGCAGCTGGGGACAGGGGCGCGGCGAGACCCAGTACTTC. Where the CDR3 stops, the reference TRBV5-1 and TRBJ2-5 genes take over; the full variable domain is KAGVTQTPRYLIKTRGQQVTLSCSPISGHRSVSWYQQTPGQGLQFLFEYFSETQRNKGNFPGRFSGRQFSNSRSEMNVSTLELGDSALYLCASSWGQGRGETQYFGPGTRLLVL.